This TCR beta chain came from a study of blood T cell repertoires in COVID-19. Study in general: Sample material is recorded as cDNA or gDNA derived from T cells, B-cell-depleted T cells, or PBMCs.

Data came from immunoSEQ multiplex PCR; TCRdb stores just in-frame clones and leaves some out. The sample lists about 430,000 clones; around 87% were seen once. CDR3 length: 13 residues. Germline CDR1 reads KGHDR; CDR2 reads SFDVKD. V dropped 4 bases and J dropped 6; count of bases not matched to a gene: 2. This sequence joins TRBV24-1 and TRBJ1-5, with TRBD1 matching over 7 bases. The sequenced sample consisted of PBMCs or T cells enriched from blood (not recorded which). This sequence was found in a woman aged 30 to 39 with acute COVID-19. As DNA, the CDR3 is TGTGCCACCAGTGAGACAGGGACTCAGCCCCAGCATTTT. Its protein product is CATSETGTQPQHF.